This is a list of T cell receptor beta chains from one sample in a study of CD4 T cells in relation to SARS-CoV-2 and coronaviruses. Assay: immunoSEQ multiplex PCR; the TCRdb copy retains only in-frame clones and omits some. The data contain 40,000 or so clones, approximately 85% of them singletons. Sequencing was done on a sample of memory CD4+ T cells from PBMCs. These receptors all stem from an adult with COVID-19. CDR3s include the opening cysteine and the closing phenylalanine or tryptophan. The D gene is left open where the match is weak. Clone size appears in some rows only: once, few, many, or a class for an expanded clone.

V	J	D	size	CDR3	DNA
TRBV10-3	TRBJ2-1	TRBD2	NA	CAIGAGADYNEQFF	TGTGCCATCGGCGCGGGAGCGGACTACAATGAGCAGTTCTTC
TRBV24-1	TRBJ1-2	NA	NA	CATSGGSDYGYTF	TGTGCCACCAGTGGGGGTTCGGACTATGGCTACACCTTC
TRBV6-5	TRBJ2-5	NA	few	CASESRDQETQYF	TGTGCCAGCGAGAGCAGGGACCAAGAGACCCAGTACTTC
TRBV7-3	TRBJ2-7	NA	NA	CASSLIWRGTRTYEQYF	TGTGCCAGCAGCTTAATTTGGCGGGGGACACGGACCTACGAGCAGTACTTC
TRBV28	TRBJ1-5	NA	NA	CASSLWSTSQPQHF	TGTGCCAGCAGTTTATGGTCAACTTCGCAGCCCCAGCATTTT
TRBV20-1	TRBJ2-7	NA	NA	CSVKHYEQYF	TGCAGTGTAAAGCACTACGAGCAGTACTTC
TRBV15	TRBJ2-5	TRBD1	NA	CATSKGTGGMKTQYF	TGTGCCACCTCAAAAGGTACAGGGGGGATGAAGACCCAGTACTTC
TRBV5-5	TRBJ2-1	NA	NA	CASSLGSRANNEQFF	TGTGCCAGCAGCTTGGGGTCGAGGGCCAACAATGAGCAGTTCTTC
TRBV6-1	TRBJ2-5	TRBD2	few	CASSETRSGSRWGETQYF	TGTGCCAGCAGTGAAACAAGAAGCGGGAGCCGCTGGGGAGAGACCCAGTACTTC
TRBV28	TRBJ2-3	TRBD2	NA	CASSLWTSGKEDTQYF	TGTGCCAGCAGTTTATGGACTAGCGGGAAAGAAGATACGCAGTATTTT
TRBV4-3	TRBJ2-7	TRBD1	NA	CASSQEPGTGAGQYF	TGCGCCAGCAGCCAAGAACCCGGGACAGGGGCCGGGCAGTACTTC
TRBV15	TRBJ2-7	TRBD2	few	CATSGGLGPYEQYF	TGTGCCACCAGCGGAGGACTAGGTCCCTACGAGCAGTACTTC
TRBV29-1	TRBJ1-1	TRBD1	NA	CSGFQGARPFF	TGCAGCGGATTTCAGGGGGCTAGGCCTTTCTTT
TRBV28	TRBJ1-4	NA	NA	CASSWTATNEKLFF	TGTGCCAGCAGTTGGACAGCAACTAATGAAAAACTGTTTTTT
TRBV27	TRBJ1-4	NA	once	CASSRSLGEKLFF	TGTGCCAGCAGTCGCTCCCTTGGTGAAAAACTGTTTTTT
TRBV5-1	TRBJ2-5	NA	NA	CASSLAGPLRETQYF	TGCGCCAGCAGCTTGGCCGGTCCTCTTCGGGAGACCCAGTACTTC
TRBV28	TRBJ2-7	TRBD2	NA	CASSLYVSGRAGEQYF	TGTGCCAGCAGTTTATACGTGAGCGGGAGGGCCGGGGAGCAGTACTTC
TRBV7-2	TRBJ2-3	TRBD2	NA	CASSLAPSGTSTDTQYF	TGTGCCAGCAGCTTAGCCCCTAGCGGAACTAGCACAGATACGCAGTATTTT
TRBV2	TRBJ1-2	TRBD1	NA	CATTPAFTGDYGYTF	TGTGCCACTACCCCCGCGTTTACAGGGGACTATGGCTACACCTTC
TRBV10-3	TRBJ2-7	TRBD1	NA	CASGQGETYEQYF	TGTGCCAGCGGACAGGGAGAAACCTACGAGCAGTACTTC
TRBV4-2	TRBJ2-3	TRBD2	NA	CASSSRTSGRNTDTQYF	TGTGCCAGCAGCTCTAGGACTAGCGGGAGGAACACAGATACGCAGTATTTT
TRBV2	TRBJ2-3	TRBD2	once	CASSDVGLAGADTQYF	TGTGCCAGCAGTGATGTTGGGCTAGCGGGAGCAGATACGCAGTATTTT
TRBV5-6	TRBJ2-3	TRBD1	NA	CASSWDRGSDTQYF	TGTGCCAGCAGCTGGGACAGGGGCTCAGATACGCAGTATTTT
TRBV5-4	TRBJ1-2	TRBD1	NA	CASSYGTVPGYTF	TGTGCCAGCAGCTACGGGACAGTGCCTGGCTACACCTTC
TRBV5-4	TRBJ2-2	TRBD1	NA	CASSLGQGRSTGELFF	TGTGCCAGCAGCTTGGGACAGGGACGTTCCACCGGGGAGCTGTTTTTT
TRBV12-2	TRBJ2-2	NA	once	CASRLAESGRPAGELFF	TGTGCAAGTCGCTTAGCCGAATCAGGGCGTCCTGCCGGGGAGCTGTTTTTT
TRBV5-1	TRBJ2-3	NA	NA	CASSRGDSTDTQYF	TGCGCCAGCAGCCGAGGGGACTCCACAGATACGCAGTATTTT
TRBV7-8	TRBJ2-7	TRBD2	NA	CASRPLAGGNSYEQYF	TGTGCCAGCAGACCTCTAGCGGGAGGCAACTCCTACGAGCAGTACTTC